This passage covers 2 T cell receptor beta chains from one sample sequenced in a study of T cell responses to AZD1222 COVID-19 vaccine. Clones were sequenced by immunoSEQ multiplex PCR, and TCRdb holds only the in-frame ones, with some missing. The sample includes about 110,000 clones, roughly 87% of them seen just once. Sequenced here: peripheral blood, sampled 28 days after the second AZD1222 dose. These receptors originate from an adult who received the AZD1222 COVID-19 vaccine.

The chain carries TRBV2 and TRBJ2-3, with a tentative D call TRBD1 (5 bases). Germline V lookup: CDR1 SNHLY, CDR2 FYNNEI. The CDR3 length is 14 residues. Trimming cost V 2 bases and J 6 bases, with 12 bases left between them. The DNA for the CDR3 is TGTGCCAGCAGTGAACAGGGAAAAGATGATACGCAGTATTTT. Translating it yields CASSEQGKDDTQYF.

This chain connects TRBV7-2 to TRBJ1-1; D perhaps matches TRBD1 (5 bases). This CDR3 spans 13 amino acids. CDR1 and CDR2 (germline): SGHTA, FQGNSA. V lost 4 bases and J lost 7, with 13 bases in between. CDR3 region: CASSSNLRGEAFF. As DNA, the CDR3 is TGTGCCAGCAGCTCAAACTTGAGGGGTGAAGCTTTCTTT.